This T cell receptor (beta chain) was found in a study of Ad26.COV2.S vaccination and SARS-CoV-2 variants. Overall study results and limits: The analyses of TCR breadth and depth may have understated the size of total T cell responses.

To note about this clone: As yet, its antigen is unknown.

The method was immunoSEQ multiplex PCR; TCRdb's version includes in-frame clones alone and lacks a portion of them. The table shows about 440,000 clones, with roughly 88% occurring only once. The V gene end was trimmed by 0 bases and the J gene end by 11 bases; junction bases not matched to a gene: 14. The CDR3 is 17 amino acids. From germline, CDR1 is SGHNT and CDR2 YYREEE (reference sequence). The treatment here: around 19 received Ad26.COV2.S at low or high dose, single or two shots; roughly five received placebo; per-sample allocation not given. Following the first vaccine or placebo injection, samples were taken on day 63.

The sample in question was peripheral blood, obtained in a trial of Ad26.COV2.S vaccine versus placebo. This rearrangement joins TRBV5-4 to TRBJ2-1; the match to TRBD2 covers 10 bases. The sequence was collected from a person aged 18 to 65 who received the Ad26.COV2.S COVID-19 vaccine or a placebo. The CDR3 DNA sequence: TGTGCCAGCAGCTTGGGGGGCGGGGCTACTAGCGGGACGAAGCAGTTCTTC. Translation: CASSLGGGATSGTKQFF.